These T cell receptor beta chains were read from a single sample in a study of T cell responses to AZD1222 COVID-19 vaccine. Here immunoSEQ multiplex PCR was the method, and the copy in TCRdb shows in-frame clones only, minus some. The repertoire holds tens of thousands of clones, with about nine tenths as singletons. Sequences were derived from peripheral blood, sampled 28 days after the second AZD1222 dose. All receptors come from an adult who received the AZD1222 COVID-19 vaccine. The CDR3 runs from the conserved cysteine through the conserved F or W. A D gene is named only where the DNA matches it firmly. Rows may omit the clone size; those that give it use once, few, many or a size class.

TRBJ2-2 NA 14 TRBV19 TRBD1 TGTGCCAGTTGGGACAGCGCGAACACCGGGGAGCTGTTTTTT CASWDSANTGELFF
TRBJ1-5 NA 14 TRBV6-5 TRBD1 TGTGCCACGCTAAAGACAGGGGGGAGTCAGCCCCAGCATTTT CATLKTGGSQPQHF
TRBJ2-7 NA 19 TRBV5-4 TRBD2 TGTGCCAGCAGCTTGGAGGCCAAAGGACTAGCGGGGGGCGGCTACGAGCAGTACTTC CASSLEAKGLAGGGYEQYF
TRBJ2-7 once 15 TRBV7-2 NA TGTGCCAGCAGCTTATACGGGAGCGAAACGAAGGAGCAGTACTTC CASSLYGSETKEQYF
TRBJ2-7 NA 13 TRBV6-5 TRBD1 TGTGCCGAGGGAACCGGGACAGGGAACGAGCAGTACTTC CAEGTGTGNEQYF
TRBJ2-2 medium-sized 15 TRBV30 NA TGTGCCTGGAGCTTTGCGGAGCGTACGGCCGGGGAGCTGTTTTTT CAWSFAERTAGELFF
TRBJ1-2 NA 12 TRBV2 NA TGTGCCAGCAGGGTCTCTAACTATGGCTACACCTTC CASRVSNYGYTF
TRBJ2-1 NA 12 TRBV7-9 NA TGTGCCAGCAGCCCCCCCAGGAATGAGCAGTTCTTC CASSPPRNEQFF
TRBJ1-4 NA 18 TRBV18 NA TGTGCCAGCTCACAAGCCTCCTTCTTAGTCATAAATAATGAAAAACTGTTTTTT CASSQASFLVINNEKLFF
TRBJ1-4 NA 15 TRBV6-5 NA TGTGCCAGCAGTTATACCCGAGGCGGCAATGAAAAACTGTTTTTT CASSYTRGGNEKLFF
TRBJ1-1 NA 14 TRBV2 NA TGTGCCAGCAGTGAATCACGGATGAACACTGAAGCTTTCTTT CASSESRMNTEAFF
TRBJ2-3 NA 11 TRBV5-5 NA TGTGCCAGCAGTGACGAAGATACGCAGTATTTT CASSDEDTQYF
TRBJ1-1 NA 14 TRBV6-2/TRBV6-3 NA TGTGCCAGCAGTTACCGGGACCTCAACACTGAAGCTTTCTTT CASSYRDLNTEAFF
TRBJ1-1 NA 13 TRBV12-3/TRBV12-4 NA TGTGCCAGCAGTTTTTCGGAGCCCTCTCGGGCTTTCTTT CASSFSEPSRAFF
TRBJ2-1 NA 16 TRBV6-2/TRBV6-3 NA TGTGCCAGCAGTTACTCGAGGGGGGCACCCAACAATGAGCAGTTCTTC CASSYSRGAPNNEQFF
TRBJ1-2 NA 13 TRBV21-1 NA TGTGCCAGCAGCAAGGGGGGCGTCTATGGCTACACCTTC CASSKGGVYGYTF
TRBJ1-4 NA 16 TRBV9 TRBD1 TGTGCCAGCAGCGTAGGACAGGGGGCTTCTAATGAAAAACTGTTTTTT CASSVGQGASNEKLFF
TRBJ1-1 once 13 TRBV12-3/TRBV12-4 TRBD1 TGTGCCAGCAGTCGGACAGGGCGGACTGAAGCTTTCTTT CASSRTGRTEAFF
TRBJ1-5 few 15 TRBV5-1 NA TGCGCCAGCAGTTTTAAGCCGGGACAACAACAGCCCCAGCATTTT CASSFKPGQQQPQHF
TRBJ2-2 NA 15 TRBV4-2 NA TGTGCCAGCAGCCAAGACAGGGAAGGGGCCGGGGAGCTGTTTTTT CASSQDREGAGELFF
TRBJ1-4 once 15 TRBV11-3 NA TGTGCCAGCAGCGCACAGACAGGAATCAATGAAAAACTGTTTTTT CASSAQTGINEKLFF
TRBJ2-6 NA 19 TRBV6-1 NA TGTGCCAGCAGTGAAGCCCCGGGACGGCCACTCTCTGGGGCCAACGTCCTGACTTTC CASSEAPGRPLSGANVLTF
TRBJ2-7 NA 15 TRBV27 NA TGTGCCAGCAGTTTATTTGGGGGGCCCTCCGTCGAGCAGTACTTC CASSLFGGPSVEQYF
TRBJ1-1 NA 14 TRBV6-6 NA TGTGCCAGCAGTTACATGGGATCCGGGACTGAAGCTTTCTTT CASSYMGSGTEAFF
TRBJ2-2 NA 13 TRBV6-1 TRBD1 TGTGCCAGCGGACAGGCGAACACCGGGGAGCTGTTTTTT CASGQANTGELFF